This T cell receptor (beta chain) was found in a study of control samples from healthy donors and cancer patients. The germline V gene has CDR1 MGHRA and CDR2 YSYEKL. The CDR3 runs 15 residues. Trimming pared 0 bases from V and 4 bases from J, leaving 12 bases between. Generated by immunoSEQ multiplex PCR, the TCRdb table keeps only in-frame clones and is missing some. The repertoire has some 150,000 clones, roughly nine tenths of them found once; the top ten carry 6% to 9%. The receptor comes from a man between 18 and 35 years old in good health. The rearrangement uses TRBV4-1 and TRBJ1-2; the D is unclear. Sequenced: blood. CDR3 in DNA: TGCGCCAGCAGCCAAGAGCCAGCCGACTTCTATGGCTACACCTTC. The encoded protein is CASSQEPADFYGYTF.